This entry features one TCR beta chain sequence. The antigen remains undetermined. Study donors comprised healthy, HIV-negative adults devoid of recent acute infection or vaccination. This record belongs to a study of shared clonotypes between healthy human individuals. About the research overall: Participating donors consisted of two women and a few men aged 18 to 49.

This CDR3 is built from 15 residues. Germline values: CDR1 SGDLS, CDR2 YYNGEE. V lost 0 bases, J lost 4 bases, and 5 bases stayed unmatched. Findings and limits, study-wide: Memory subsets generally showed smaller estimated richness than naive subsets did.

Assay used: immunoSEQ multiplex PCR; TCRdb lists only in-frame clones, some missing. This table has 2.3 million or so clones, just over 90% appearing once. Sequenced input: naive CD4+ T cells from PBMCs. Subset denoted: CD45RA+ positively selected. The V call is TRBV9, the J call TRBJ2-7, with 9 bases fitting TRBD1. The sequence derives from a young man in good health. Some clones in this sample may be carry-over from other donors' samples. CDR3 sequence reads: CASSVASGTGYEQYF. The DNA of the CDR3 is TGTGCCAGCAGCGTAGCTTCCGGGACAGGGTACGAGCAGTACTTC.